These 27 T cell receptor beta chains were all obtained from the same sample, sequenced in a study of blood T cell repertoires in COVID-19. The assay was immunoSEQ multiplex PCR, and TCRdb's table has in-frame clones only and misses some. There are 190,000 or so clones in the sample; 85% occur only once, and approximately 18% lies in the top ten. Material for sequencing was PBMCs or T cells enriched from blood (not recorded which). These receptors were obtained from a man between 40 and 49 years old who had recovered from COVID-19.

V usage is TRBV28 and J usage is TRBJ1-6, with a tentative D call TRBD1 (6 bases). Deletions cut 5 bases from V and 9 bases from J, with 20 bases between. This CDR3 has 16 residues. Germline V gives CDR1 MDHEN, CDR2 SYDVKM. The CDR3 DNA sequence: TGTGCCAGCAGTATGGGGGGGGCACCGATAGGTTCACCCCTCCACTTT. Protein product: CASSMGGAPIGSPLHF.

The chain joins TRBV11-3 to TRBJ2-5; D not resolved. Trimming left V 5 bases short and J 0 bases short, with 13 bases between. The germline CDR1 and CDR2 sequences are SGHNT and YENEEA. The length of the CDR3 is 15 residues. The CDR3: CASSRTWADQETQYF. In DNA, the CDR3 is TGTGCCAGCAGCCGCACGTGGGCAGACCAAGAGACCCAGTACTTC. The variable domain in full, with the rest retrieved from reference TRBV11-3 and TRBJ2-5, is EAGVVQSPRYKIIEKKQPVAFWCNPISGHNTLYWYLQNLGQGPELLIRYENEEAVDDSQLPKDRFSAERLKGVDSTLKIQPAELGDSAVYLCASSRTWADQETQYFGPGTRLLVL.

The chain joins TRBV11-2 to TRBJ2-7; TRBD1 aligns across 7 bases. CDR3 length equals 15 residues. CDR1 and CDR2 (germline): SGHAT, FQNNGV. The V segment lost 5 bases and the J segment 6 bases; nucleotides outside the gene matches: 13. CDR3 sequence reads: CASSPGQFRVGEQYF. The CDR3 bases are TGTGCCAGCAGCCCGGGACAGTTTCGGGTGGGCGAGCAGTACTTC. Combining the CDR3 with reference TRBV11-2 and TRBJ2-7 gives the whole variable domain EAGVAQSPRYKIIEKRQSVAFWCNPISGHATLYWYQQILGQGPKLLIQFQNNGVVDDSQLPKDRFSAERLKGVDSTLKIQPAKLEDSAVYLCASSPGQFRVGEQYFGPGTRLTVT.

The V gene is TRBV30, the J gene TRBJ2-7; D not resolved. Germline V gene sequence: CDR1 GTSNPN, CDR2 SVGIG (reference sequence). V dropped 1 base and J dropped 6 bases, with 13 bases sitting between them. The CDR3 contains 13 residues. The CDR3 DNA follows: TGTGCCTGGAGTGGCGCTGAGGCCGGCGAGCAGTACTTC. Protein sequence: CAWSGAEAGEQYF.

The chain joins TRBV3-1 (or the pseudogene TRBV3-2) to TRBJ2-7, with 7 bases matching TRBD1. Germline trimming cut 4 bases from V and 4 bases from J; bases unmatched to any gene: 7. The CDR3 is 14 residues long. The germline V gene has CDR1 LGHDT and CDR2 YNNKEL (reference sequence). The CDR3 spells CASSLEGTEYEQYF. CDR3 DNA: TGTGCCAGCAGCCTAGAGGGGACAGAGTACGAGCAGTACTTC.

The V and J genes are TRBV19 and TRBJ2-7; TRBD1 aligns across 11 bases. CDR3 length: 15 residues. Germline V gene sequence: CDR1 LNHDA, CDR2 SQIVND (reference sequence). Trimming at V came to 1 base and at J to 4 bases, leaving 3 bases not matched to a gene. CDR3 protein: CASSIGTGGRYEQYF. Here the CDR3 DNA reads TGTGCCAGTAGTATAGGGACAGGGGGCAGGTACGAGCAGTACTTC.

This chain uses TRBV5-4 with TRBJ2-7; the match to TRBD2 covers 10 bases. The ends lost 4 bases at V and 4 bases at J; junction bases unmatched: 8. The CDR3 runs to 15 residues. Per germline, CDR1 SGHNT and CDR2 YYREEE (reference sequence). The CDR3 loop reads CASSPTGTSVYEQYF. The CDR3, as DNA: TGTGCCAGCAGCCCCACCGGGACTAGCGTTTACGAGCAGTACTTC.

This chain links TRBV12-3 or TRBV12-4 with TRBJ2-7, with TRBD1 matching 8 bases. V shed 6 bases, J shed 4 bases, and the junction held 2 bases outside the gene matches. The CDR3 loop spans 12 amino acids. The CDR3 DNA sequence: TGTGCCAGCAGAGGACAGGGTTACGAGCAGTACTTC. Protein sequence: CASRGQGYEQYF.

The chain joins TRBV5-1 to TRBJ1-2; 8 bases match TRBD1. Germline CDR1 SGHRS, CDR2 YFSETQ. V trimming: 0 bases; J trimming: 7 bases; junction bases outside the gene matches: 8. The CDR3 extends over 15 amino acids. In DNA form, the CDR3 reads TGCGCCAGCAGCTTGGCCGCAGGGGGCGTCTCTGGCTACACCTTC. It yields the protein CASSLAAGGVSGYTF.

The V and J genes are TRBV11-2 and TRBJ2-7, with 11 bases lining up with TRBD1. V dropped 6 bases and J dropped 3; count of bases not matched to a gene: 7. The CDR3 runs 15 residues. The germline V gene encodes CDR1 SGHAT and CDR2 FQNNGV. CDR3 sequence: CASRGGTGGGYEQYF. Written as DNA, the CDR3 is TGTGCCAGCAGGGGCGGGACAGGGGGTGGCTACGAGCAGTACTTC.

Here the CDR3 DNA reads TGTGCCAGCAGTGAAGCAACGGGTTCCTATGGCTACACCTTC. Protein product: CASSEATGSYGYTF. The chain has TRBV2 and TRBJ1-2; D is ambiguous. The CDR3 is 14 amino acids. Germline CDR1 SNHLY, CDR2 FYNNEI. The ends were cut back, 0 bases at V and 4 bases at J, with 9 bases in the middle.

V is TRBV4-1 and J is TRBJ1-6, with D possibly being TRBD1 (6 bases). The V and J ends lost 4 bases and 9 bases respectively, with 16 bases between them. The CDR3 length is 15 residues. From germline, CDR1 is MGHRA and CDR2 YSYEKL. CDR3 nucleotide sequence: TGCGCCAGCAGCCCACAACAGGGTGGGAGTTCACCCCTCCACTTT. This sequence encodes CASSPQQGGSSPLHF.

The chain has TRBV5-1 and TRBJ1-1, with 8 bases aligning to TRBD1. The CDR3 consists of 14 residues. Germline trimming cut 4 bases from V and 1 base from J; bases unmatched to any gene: 3. The V gene's germline CDR1 is SGHRS and CDR2 YFSETQ. CDR3 nucleotides: TGCGCCAGCAGCCCGGGACAGGAGAACACTGAAGCTTTCTTT. This sequence encodes CASSPGQENTEAFF.

The count of this clone is one. This sequence joins TRBV10-3 and TRBJ1-4; TRBD1 matches at 7 bases. This CDR3 comprises 18 residues. CDR1 is ENHRY and CDR2 is SYGVKD in the germline V gene. Trimming took 10 bases from V and 0 from J; bases not matched to a gene: 17. The DNA of the CDR3 is TGTGCCACCCGAGCGGACAGGTGGGGGAATTCAACTAATGAAAAACTGTTTTTT. Translated, it gives CATRADRWGNSTNEKLFF.

The rearrangement uses TRBV6-5 and TRBJ2-3; TRBD1 is a possible D gene (5 bases). V lost 6 bases, J lost 0 bases, and 10 bases lay in between. The germline gives CDR1 MNHEY, CDR2 SVGAGI. The CDR3 extends over 14 amino acids. The CDR3 DNA is TGTGCCAGCAGAGTAACAGGTAGCACAGATACGCAGTATTTT. This gives the protein CASRVTGSTDTQYF.

The V call is TRBV11-2, the J call TRBJ2-2; D might be TRBD1 (5 bases). Germline loops: CDR1 SGHAT, CDR2 FQNNGV. Trimming left V 1 base short and J 3 bases short, with 12 bases between. The CDR3 consists of 16 residues. The CDR3 reads CASSLVMGRDTGELFF. The CDR3, as DNA: TGTGCCAGCAGCTTAGTGATGGGCAGGGACACCGGGGAGCTGTTTTTT.

This rearrangement joins TRBV5-1 to TRBJ2-7; 7 nucleotides align to TRBD2. The V segment lost 2 bases and the J segment 3 bases; nucleotides outside the gene matches: 5. The CDR3 runs 14 residues. The germline V gene has CDR1 SGHRS and CDR2 YFSETQ. CDR3 in amino acids: CASSFSSGSYEQYF. As DNA, the CDR3 is TGCGCCAGCAGCTTCTCTAGCGGCAGCTACGAGCAGTACTTC.

The chain links TRBV7-3 to TRBJ2-2; D might be TRBD1 (5 bases). This CDR3 is built from 14 residues. Germline CDR1 and CDR2: SGHTA and FQGTGA. V lost 10 bases and J 1 base, leaving 13 bases between the germline ends. The CDR3 sequence: CATRKGENTGELFF. The CDR3 region has the DNA TGTGCCACACGCAAAGGGGAGAACACCGGGGAGCTGTTTTTT.

This chain connects TRBV10-1 to TRBJ2-1; the match to TRBD1 covers 7 bases. Germline CDR1 reads WNHNN; CDR2 reads SYGVQD (reference sequence). The CDR3 consists of 15 residues. J gave up 1 base and V 3 bases, and 3 bases lay outside the gene matches. Here the CDR3 DNA reads TGCGCCAGCAGTGATTCAGGGGGTTCCTACAATGAGCAGTTCTTC. Its translation is CASSDSGGSYNEQFF.

The chain uses TRBV6-2 or TRBV6-3 and TRBJ2-2; TRBD2 matches 9 bases. Germline V gene sequence: CDR1 MNHEY, CDR2 SVGEGT. Trimming cost V 2 bases and J 5 bases; bases outside gene matches: 9. The CDR3 is made up of 17 amino acids. CDR3 region: CASSYRREGPLTGELFF. CDR3 nucleotides: TGTGCCAGCAGTTACCGGCGGGAGGGTCCCCTAACCGGGGAGCTGTTTTTT.

The genes are TRBV6-5 and TRBJ1-5; 8 bases line up with TRBD1. CDR3 length: 16 residues. Trimming removed 2 bases from V and 9 bases from J; junction bases left unmatched: 12. Germline CDR1 MNHEY, CDR2 SVGAGI. The CDR3 DNA sequence: TGTGCCAGCAGTTACGGTCCCCCCGGACAGGGATGGCCCCAGCATTTT. It codes for CASSYGPPGQGWPQHF.

This clone was seen at least ten times. The rearrangement uses TRBV21-1 and TRBJ1-6. TRBV21-1 is a known pseudogene. This CDR3 comprises 15 residues. CDR3 bases: TGTGCCAGCAGCCCCCATCCGGGGGGGGACTCACCCCTCCACTTT. It specifies CASSPHPGGDSPLHF.

The chain links TRBV19 to TRBJ1-4; D not resolved. CDR3 length: 14 residues. Germline values: CDR1 LNHDA, CDR2 SQIVND (reference sequence). V was trimmed by 5 bases and J by 6 bases, leaving 13 bases between them. The CDR3 reads CASSFAFEHEKLFF. CDR3 nucleotides: TGTGCCAGTAGTTTTGCGTTTGAACATGAAAAACTGTTTTTT.

The rearrangement joins TRBV4-1 to TRBJ2-6; TRBD1 matches at 11 bases. The germline V gene encodes CDR1 MGHRA and CDR2 YSYEKL. The CDR3 totals 18 residues. J lost 0 bases, V lost 4 bases, and 5 bases had no gene match. This CDR3 is CASSLTGTGGSGANVLTF. The DNA of the CDR3 is TGCGCCAGCAGCCTAACTGGGACAGGGGGCTCTGGGGCCAACGTCCTGACTTTC.

This clone was detected only a few times. This chain connects TRBV24-1 to TRBJ1-6; tentatively, D is TRBD1 (5 bases). This CDR3 is 13 amino acids long. V lost 9 bases and J 10 bases, leaving 15 bases between the germline ends. From germline, CDR1 is KGHDR and CDR2 SFDVKD. The CDR3 reads CATQSGVGSPLHF. The CDR3 nucleotides read TGTGCCACCCAGTCGGGGGTAGGATCACCCCTCCACTTT.

The rearrangement joins TRBV3-1 (or the pseudogene TRBV3-2) to TRBJ1-2; tentatively, D is TRBD1 (5 bases). V was cut by 0 bases and J by 8 bases, with 19 bases left in between. The CDR3 consists of 16 residues. Germline CDR1 is LGHDT and CDR2 is YNNKEL (reference sequence). The CDR3 here is CASSQDGRAGIRGYTF. The CDR3 nucleotides read TGTGCCAGCAGCCAAGATGGCCGGGCAGGGATCCGAGGCTACACCTTC.

The chain uses TRBV15 and TRBJ1-1, with D tentatively TRBD1 (5 bases). Germline lookup yields CDR1 LNHNV and CDR2 YYDKDF (reference sequence). The length of the CDR3 is 13 residues. The V and J ends lost 0 bases and 4 bases respectively, with 6 bases between them. In DNA, the CDR3 is TGTGCCACCAGCAGAGAGGGGGGCACTGAAGCTTTCTTT. Its protein is CATSREGGTEAFF. The variable domain in full, completed from reference TRBV15 and TRBJ1-1, reads DAMVIQNPRYQVTQFGKPVTLSCSQTLNHNVMYWYQQKSSQAPKLLFHYYDKDFNNEADTPDNFQSRRPNTSFCFLDIRSPGLGDTAMYLCATSREGGTEAFFGQGTRLTVV.